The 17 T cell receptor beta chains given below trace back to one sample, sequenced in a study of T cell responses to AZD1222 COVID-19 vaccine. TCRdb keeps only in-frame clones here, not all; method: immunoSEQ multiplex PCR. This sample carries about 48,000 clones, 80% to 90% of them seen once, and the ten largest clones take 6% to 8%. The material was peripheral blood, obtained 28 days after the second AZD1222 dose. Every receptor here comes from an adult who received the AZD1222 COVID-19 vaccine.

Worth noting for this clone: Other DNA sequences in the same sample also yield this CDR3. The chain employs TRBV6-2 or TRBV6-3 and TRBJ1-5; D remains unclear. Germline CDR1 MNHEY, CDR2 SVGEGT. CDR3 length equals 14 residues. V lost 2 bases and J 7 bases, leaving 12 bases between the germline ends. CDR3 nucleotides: TGTGCCAGCAGTTACGGTGGCGTAGGACAGCCCCAGCATTTT. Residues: CASSYGGVGQPQHF.

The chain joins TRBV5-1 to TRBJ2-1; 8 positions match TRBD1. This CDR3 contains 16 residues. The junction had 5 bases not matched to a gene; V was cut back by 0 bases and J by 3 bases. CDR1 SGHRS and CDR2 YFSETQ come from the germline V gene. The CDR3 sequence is CASSLADRADYNEQFF. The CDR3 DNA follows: TGCGCCAGCAGCTTGGCGGACAGGGCGGACTACAATGAGCAGTTCTTC.

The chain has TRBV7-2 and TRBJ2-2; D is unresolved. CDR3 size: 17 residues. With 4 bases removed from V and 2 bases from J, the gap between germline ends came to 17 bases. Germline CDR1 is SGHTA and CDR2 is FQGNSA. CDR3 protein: CASSSDRFLPNTGELFF. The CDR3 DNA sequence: TGTGCCAGCAGCTCTGACCGCTTCCTCCCCAACACCGGGGAGCTGTTTTTT.

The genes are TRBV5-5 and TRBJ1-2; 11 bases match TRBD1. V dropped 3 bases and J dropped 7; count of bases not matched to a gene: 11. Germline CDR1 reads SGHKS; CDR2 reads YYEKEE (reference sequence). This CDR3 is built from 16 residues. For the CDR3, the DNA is TGTGCCAGCAGCTACGGACAGGGGGCGAATGCTATTGGCTACACCTTC. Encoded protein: CASSYGQGANAIGYTF.

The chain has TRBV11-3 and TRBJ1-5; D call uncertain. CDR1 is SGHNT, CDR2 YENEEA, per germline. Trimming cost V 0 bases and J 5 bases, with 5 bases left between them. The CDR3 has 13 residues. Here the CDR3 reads CASSLERDQPQHF. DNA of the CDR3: TGTGCCAGCAGCTTAGAAAGAGATCAGCCCCAGCATTTT. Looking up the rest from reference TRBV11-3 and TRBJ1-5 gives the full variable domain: EAGVVQSPRYKIIEKKQPVAFWCNPISGHNTLYWYLQNLGQGPELLIRYENEEAVDDSQLPKDRFSAERLKGVDSTLKIQPAELGDSAVYLCASSLERDQPQHFGDGTRLSIL.

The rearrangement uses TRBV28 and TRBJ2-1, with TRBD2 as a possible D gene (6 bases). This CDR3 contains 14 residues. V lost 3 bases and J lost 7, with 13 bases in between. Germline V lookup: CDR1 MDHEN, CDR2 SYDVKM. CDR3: CASSLDGSGNEQFF. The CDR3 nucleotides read TGTGCCAGCAGTTTGGACGGGAGTGGGAATGAGCAGTTCTTC.

CDR3 in DNA: TGTGCCAGCAGTGACTCGGGGACTAGCGGGGGCAATGAGCAGTTCTTC. This gives the protein CASSDSGTSGGNEQFF. The chain uses TRBV6-4 and TRBJ2-1; TRBD2 agrees at 14 bases. J lost 6 bases, V lost 0 bases, and 1 base had no gene match. CDR1 and CDR2 (germline): MRHNA, SNTAGT. This CDR3 spans 16 amino acids.

CDR3: CASSLEGRRSNQPQHF. The CDR3 DNA is TGTGCCAGCAGCTTAGAAGGGCGGCGGAGCAATCAGCCCCAGCATTTT. This chain connects TRBV7-2 to TRBJ1-5; D unresolved. The CDR3 runs to 16 residues. CDR1 SGHTA and CDR2 FQGNSA come from the germline V gene. The ends were cut back, 1 base at V and 1 base at J, with 11 bases in the middle.

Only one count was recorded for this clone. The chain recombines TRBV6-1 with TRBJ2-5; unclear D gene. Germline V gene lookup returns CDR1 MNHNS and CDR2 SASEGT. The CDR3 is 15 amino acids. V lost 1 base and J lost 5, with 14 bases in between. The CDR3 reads CASSEVHGPLETQYF. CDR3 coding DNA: TGTGCCAGCAGTGAAGTTCACGGACCATTGGAGACCCAGTACTTC.

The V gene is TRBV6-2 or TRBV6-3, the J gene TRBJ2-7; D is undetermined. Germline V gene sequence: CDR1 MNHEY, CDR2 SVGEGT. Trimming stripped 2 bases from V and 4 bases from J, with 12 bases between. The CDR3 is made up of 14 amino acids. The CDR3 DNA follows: TGTGCCAGCAGTTACGGCTATTCGAGTTACGAGCAGTACTTC. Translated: CASSYGYSSYEQYF.

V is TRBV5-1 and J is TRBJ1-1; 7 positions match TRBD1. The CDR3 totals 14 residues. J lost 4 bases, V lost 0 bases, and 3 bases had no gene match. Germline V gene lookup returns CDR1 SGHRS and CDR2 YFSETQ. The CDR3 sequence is CASSLEGALTEAFF. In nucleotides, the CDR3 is TGCGCCAGCAGCTTGGAGGGGGCCCTCACTGAAGCTTTCTTT.

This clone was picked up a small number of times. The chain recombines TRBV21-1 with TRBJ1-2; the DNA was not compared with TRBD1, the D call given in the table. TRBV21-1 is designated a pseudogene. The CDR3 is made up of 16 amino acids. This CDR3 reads CASSRDRDRVCGGYTF. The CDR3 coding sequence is TGTGCCAGCAGCCGGGACAGGGACCGTGTGTGTGGGGGCTACACCTTC.

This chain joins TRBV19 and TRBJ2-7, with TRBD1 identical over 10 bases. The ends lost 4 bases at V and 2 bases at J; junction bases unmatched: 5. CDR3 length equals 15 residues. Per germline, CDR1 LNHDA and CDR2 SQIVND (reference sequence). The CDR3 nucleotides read TGTGCCAGTAGTAACCGGGACAGGGGAACCTACGAGCAGTACTTC. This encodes CASSNRDRGTYEQYF.

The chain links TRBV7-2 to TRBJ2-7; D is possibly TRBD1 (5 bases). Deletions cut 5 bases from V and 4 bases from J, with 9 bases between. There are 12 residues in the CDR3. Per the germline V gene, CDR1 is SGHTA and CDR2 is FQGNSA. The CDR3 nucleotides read TGTGCCAGCAGCCAAGACAGATACGAGCAGTACTTC. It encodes CASSQDRYEQYF. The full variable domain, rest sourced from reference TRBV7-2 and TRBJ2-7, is GAGVSQSPSNKVTEKGKDVELRCDPISGHTALYWYRQSLGQGLEFLIYFQGNSAPDKSGLPSDRFSAERTGGSVSTLTIQRTQQEDSAVYLCASSQDRYEQYFGPGTRLTVT.

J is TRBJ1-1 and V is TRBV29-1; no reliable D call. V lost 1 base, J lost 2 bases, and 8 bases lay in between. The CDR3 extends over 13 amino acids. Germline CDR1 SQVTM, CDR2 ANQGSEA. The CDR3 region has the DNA TGCAGCGTTGAAGGGAGCTTCAACACTGAAGCTTTCTTT. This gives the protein CSVEGSFNTEAFF.

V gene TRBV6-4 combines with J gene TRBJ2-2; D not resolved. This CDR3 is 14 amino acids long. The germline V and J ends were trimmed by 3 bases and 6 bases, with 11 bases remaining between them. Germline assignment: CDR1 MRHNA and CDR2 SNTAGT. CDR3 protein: CASSESLVSGELFF. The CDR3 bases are TGTGCCAGCAGTGAGTCCTTAGTCTCCGGGGAGCTGTTTTTT.

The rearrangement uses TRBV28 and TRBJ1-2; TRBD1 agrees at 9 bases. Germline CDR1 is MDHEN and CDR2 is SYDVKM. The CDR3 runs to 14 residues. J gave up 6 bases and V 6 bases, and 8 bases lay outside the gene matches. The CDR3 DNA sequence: TGTGCCAGCAGCCTCCAACAGGGGGCGGATGGCTACACCTTC. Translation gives CASSLQQGADGYTF.